This record concerns one T cell receptor beta chain sequence. What it recognizes is unknown. Time point in this sample: peripheral blood 6 weeks after treatment start. Generated by immunoSEQ multiplex PCR, the TCRdb table keeps only in-frame clones and is missing some. The sample consists of tens of thousands of clones, around 88% of them appearing once. The sample originates from a study of PD-L1 blockade in urothelial cancer. Across the study: After treatment start, blood was analyzed at 3 weeks (second dose) and at 6 weeks. Notes on the study in general: Improved survival was predicted by pretreatment blood TCR clonality below the median.

The CDR3 is 12 amino acids. CDR1 is MNHEY and CDR2 is SVGAGI in the germline V gene. Deletions cut 5 bases from V and 4 bases from J, with 8 bases between. The specimen was PBMCs, collected around atezolizumab (anti-PD-L1) treatment. The V gene is TRBV6-5, the J gene TRBJ1-2, with D possibly being TRBD1 (5 bases). This receptor was obtained from a man in his fifties or sixties with urothelial cancer. The CDR3 is CASSEQGYGYTF. In nucleotides, the CDR3 is TGTGCCAGCAGTGAGCAGGGCTATGGCTACACCTTC.